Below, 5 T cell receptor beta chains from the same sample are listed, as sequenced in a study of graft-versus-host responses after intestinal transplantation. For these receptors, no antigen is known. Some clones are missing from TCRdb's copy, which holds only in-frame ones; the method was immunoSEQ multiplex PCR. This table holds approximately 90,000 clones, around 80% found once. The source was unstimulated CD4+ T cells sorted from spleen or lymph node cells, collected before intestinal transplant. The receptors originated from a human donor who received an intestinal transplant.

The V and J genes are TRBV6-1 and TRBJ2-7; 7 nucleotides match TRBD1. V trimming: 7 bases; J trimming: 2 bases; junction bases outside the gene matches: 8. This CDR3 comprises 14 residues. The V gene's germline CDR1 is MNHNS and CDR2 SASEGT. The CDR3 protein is CASTITGTAYEQYF. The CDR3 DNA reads TGTGCCAGCACCATTACTGGGACAGCCTACGAGCAGTACTTC.

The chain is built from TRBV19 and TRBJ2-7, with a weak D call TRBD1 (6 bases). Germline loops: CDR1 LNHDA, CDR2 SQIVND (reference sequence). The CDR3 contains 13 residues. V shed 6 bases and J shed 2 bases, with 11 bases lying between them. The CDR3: CASSRTAPYEQYF. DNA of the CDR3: TGTGCCAGTAGCCGGACAGCGCCCTACGAGCAGTACTTC.

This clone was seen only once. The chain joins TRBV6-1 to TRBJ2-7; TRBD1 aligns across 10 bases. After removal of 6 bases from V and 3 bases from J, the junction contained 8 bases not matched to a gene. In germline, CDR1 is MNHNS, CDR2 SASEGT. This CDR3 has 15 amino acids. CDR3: CASRPATGGIYEQYF. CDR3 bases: TGTGCCAGCAGGCCCGCGACAGGGGGCATCTACGAGCAGTACTTC.

In DNA form, the CDR3 reads TGTGCCAGCAGCCAATCAGGGGCTGGGGCCAACGTCCTGACTTTC. Translating gives CASSQSGAGANVLTF. The chain combines TRBV14 with TRBJ2-6; D may be TRBD1 (6 bases). This CDR3 has 15 amino acids. Trimming left V 2 bases short and J 2 bases short, with 7 bases between. Germline V CDR1 and CDR2: SGHDN, FVKESK.

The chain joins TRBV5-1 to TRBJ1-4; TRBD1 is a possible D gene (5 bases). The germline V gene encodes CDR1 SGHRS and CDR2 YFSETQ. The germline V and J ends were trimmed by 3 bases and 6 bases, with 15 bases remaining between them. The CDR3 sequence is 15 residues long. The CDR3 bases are TGCGCCAGCAGCTGGAACAGGAACCCTGATGAAAAACTGTTTTTT. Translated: CASSWNRNPDEKLFF.